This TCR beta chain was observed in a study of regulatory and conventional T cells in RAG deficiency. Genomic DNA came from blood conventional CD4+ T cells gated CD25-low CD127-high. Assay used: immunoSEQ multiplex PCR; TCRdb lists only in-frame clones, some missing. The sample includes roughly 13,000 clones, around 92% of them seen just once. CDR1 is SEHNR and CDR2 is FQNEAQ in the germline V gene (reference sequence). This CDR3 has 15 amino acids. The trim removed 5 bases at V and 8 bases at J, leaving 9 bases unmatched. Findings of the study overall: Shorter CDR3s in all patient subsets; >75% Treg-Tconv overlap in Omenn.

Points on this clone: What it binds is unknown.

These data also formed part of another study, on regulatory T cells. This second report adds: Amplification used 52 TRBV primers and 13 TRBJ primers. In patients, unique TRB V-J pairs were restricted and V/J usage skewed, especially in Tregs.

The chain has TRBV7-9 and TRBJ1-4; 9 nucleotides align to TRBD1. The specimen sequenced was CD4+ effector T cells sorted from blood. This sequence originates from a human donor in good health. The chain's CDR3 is CASSPPGQGREKLFF. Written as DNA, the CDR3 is TGTGCCAGCAGCCCTCCGGGACAGGGAAGGGAAAAACTGTTTTTT. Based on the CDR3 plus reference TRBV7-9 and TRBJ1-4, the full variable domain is DTGVSQNPRHKITKRGQNVTFRCDPISEHNRLYWYRQTLGQGPEFLTYFQNEAQLEKSRLLSDRFSAERPKGSFSTLEIQRTEQGDSAMYLCASSPPGQGREKLFFGSGTQLSVL.